The 29 T cell receptor beta chains listed next were all sequenced from one sample in a study of response to subunit inactivated influenza vaccine listed by TCRdb under 2018. Library prep was done by RT-PCR. Instrument on record: Illumina HiSeq 2500. Starting from the raw public reads, TCRdb applied fastp trimming at Q25, assembled clones with MiXCR and retained in-frame beta chains. Merged by CDR3 protein, the rows form single entries marked with the most common genes and DNA. Recorded for this sample are roughly 650,000 distinct CDR3 sequences; 14% of them occurred a single time. The ten largest clones capture around 7.6% of the sample. The sample consisted of PBMCs from blood, taken around 14 days before vaccination. The receptors originated from a man aged 50 to 60 who received an inactivated influenza vaccine. Donor details come from another sample of the same person, matched by shared clones.

The chain's CDR3 is CASSKAPRGRTEAFF. Here the CDR3 DNA reads TGTGCCAGCAGCAAAGCTCCCAGGGGGAGAACTGAAGCTTTCTTT. The chain couples TRBV21-1 to TRBJ1-1; the D call of TRBD1 is as the table states it, not checked on the DNA. TRBV21-1 is assigned pseudogene status. The CDR3 is 15 amino acids.

This clonotype was observed a handful of times. The rearrangement joins TRBV16 to TRBJ1-2; D gene ambiguous. The CDR3 sequence is 13 residues long. Trimming left V 2 bases short and J 4 bases short, with 8 bases between. In germline, CDR1 is KGHSY, CDR2 FQNENV. As DNA, the CDR3 is TGTGCCAGCAGCCAAATGCTCATCTATGGCTACACCTTC. It encodes CASSQMLIYGYTF.

This clonotype was observed a handful of times. The CDR3 sequence is CASSWIWTETSTDTQYF. CDR3 in DNA: TGTGCCAGCAGCTGGATCTGGACGGAAACTAGCACAGATACGCAGTATTTT. The gene calls are TRBV11-1 and TRBJ2-3; D is unclear. Germline-derived CDR1 and CDR2 are SGHAT and FQDESV (reference sequence). This CDR3 is built from 17 residues. Between the trimmed V and J ends, which lost 4 bases and 0 bases, there was a span of 17 bases.

This clonotype was picked up many times. V is TRBV7-9 and J is TRBJ1-5; D unresolved. CDR3 length equals 12 residues. Germline V lookup: CDR1 SEHNR, CDR2 FQNEAQ (reference sequence). V was trimmed by 1 base and J by 3 bases, leaving 1 base between them. The CDR3 DNA follows: TGTGCCAGCAGCTTAGTCAATCAGCCCCAGCATTTT. It yields the protein CASSLVNQPQHF.

This clonotype was seen more than once but under ten times. The chain has TRBV6-1 and TRBJ2-1; D tentatively fits TRBD1 or TRBD2 (7 bases each). With 6 bases removed from V and 6 bases from J, the gap between germline ends came to 15 bases. Germline CDR1 and CDR2: MNHNS and SASEGT. The CDR3 runs 14 residues. The CDR3 sequence: CASSTRGGLNEQFF. DNA of the CDR3: TGTGCCAGCAGCACCAGGGGGGGGCTCAATGAGCAGTTCTTC.

This clonotype appeared a few times. V usage is TRBV5-1 and J usage is TRBJ1-2; TRBD1 is a possible D gene (6 bases). V shed 7 bases and J shed 0 bases, with 19 bases lying between them. Germline values: CDR1 SGHRS, CDR2 YFSETQ. The CDR3 length is 16 residues. The CDR3 sequence is CASAIGQRTSNYGYTF. The DNA of the CDR3 is TGCGCCAGCGCAATAGGACAGCGAACCTCTAACTATGGCTACACCTTC.

This clonotype turned up a few times. The chain couples TRBV12-3 or TRBV12-4 to TRBJ2-2; the match to TRBD1 covers 8 bases. The CDR3 has 12 residues. The J segment lost 10 bases and the V segment lost 4 bases, leaving 2 bases of the junction unmatched. This CDR3 reads CASSSTGVELFF. CDR3 sequence (DNA): TGTGCCAGCAGTTCGACAGGGGTGGAGCTGTTTTTT.

The CDR3 spells CASSEIGSPGNSPLHF. In DNA form, the CDR3 reads TGTGCCAGCAGTGAGATTGGATCTCCTGGTAATTCACCCCTCCACTTT. J is TRBJ1-6 and V is TRBV6-1; the D is unclear. Germline lookup yields CDR1 MNHNS and CDR2 SASEGT. Trimming pared 3 bases from V and 6 bases from J, leaving 15 bases between. CDR3 length: 16 amino acids.

In its sample, this clonotype was seen a few times. This sequence joins TRBV5-1 and TRBJ2-3, with no clear D. Germline assignment: CDR1 SGHRS and CDR2 YFSETQ. Trimming shortened V by 4 bases and J by 5 bases, and 14 bases separated the two germline ends. The CDR3 contains 14 residues. As DNA, the CDR3 is TGCGCCAGCAGCCTCGGACCGAATGTAGATACGCAGTATTTT. This sequence encodes CASSLGPNVDTQYF. The full variable domain, completed using reference TRBV5-1 and TRBJ2-3, is KAGVTQTPRYLIKTRGQQVTLSCSPISGHRSVSWYQQTPGQGLQFLFEYFSETQRNKGNFPGRFSGRQFSNSRSEMNVSTLELGDSALYLCASSLGPNVDTQYFGPGTRLTVL.

This clonotype was detected ten times or more. This sequence joins TRBV4-3 and TRBJ2-3; D not certain. V lost 1 base and J lost 0, with 5 bases in between. The CDR3 sequence is 14 residues long. The germline CDR1 and CDR2 sequences are LGHNA and YSLEER. CDR3 loop: CASSQGLSTDTQYF. CDR3 nucleotides: TGCGCCAGCAGCCAAGGTCTAAGCACAGATACGCAGTATTTT.

This clonotype came up many times. This chain connects TRBV4-1 to TRBJ2-1; D is undetermined. The germline V gene encodes CDR1 MGHRA and CDR2 YSYEKL. CDR3 length: 17 residues. Deletions cut 4 bases from V and 8 bases from J, with 24 bases between. CDR3 sequence (DNA): TGCGCCAGCAGCCTCCTCTTGAGTCGGTGGAGCATTTATGAGCAGTTCTTC. Translating gives CASSLLLSRWSIYEQFF.

This clonotype was counted ten times or more. The chain employs TRBV2 and TRBJ2-2, with D perhaps matching TRBD1 or TRBD2 (5 bases each). V was shortened by 6 bases and J by 3 bases, with 11 bases between the two germline ends. The CDR3 covers 14 residues. In germline, CDR1 is SNHLY, CDR2 FYNNEI. The CDR3 DNA sequence: TGTGCCAGCAGCGAGGGGTCTTACACCGGGGAGCTGTTTTTT. Amino acids: CASSEGSYTGELFF.

The chain recombines TRBV4-3 with TRBJ1-2; 8 bases agree with TRBD1. From germline, CDR1 is LGHNA and CDR2 YSLEER. J was trimmed by 3 bases and V by 3 bases; bases with no gene match: 6. The CDR3 contains 15 residues. The CDR3 bases are TGCGCCAGCAGCCAGGACAGGGTCGGAGACTATGGCTACACCTTC. Residues: CASSQDRVGDYGYTF.

This sequence joins TRBV5-6 and TRBJ2-5; D is uncertain. Germline V gene data show CDR1 as SGHDT and CDR2 as YYEEEE. V lost 2 bases to trimming and J lost 5 bases, with 13 bases between them. The CDR3 covers 14 residues. DNA of the CDR3: TGTGCCAGCAGCTTTTCAGGCCGTGGGGAGACCCAGTACTTC. Translating gives CASSFSGRGETQYF.

The chain employs TRBV11-2 and TRBJ2-1; possibly TRBD1 for D (5 bases). The CDR3 length is 13 residues. Trimming removed 5 bases from V and 4 bases from J, with 9 bases in between. Germline CDR1 is SGHAT and CDR2 is FQNNGV. The CDR3 DNA reads as TGTGCCAGCAGCATGACAGAATACAATGAGCAGTTCTTC. Translation: CASSMTEYNEQFF. The variable domain in full, completed from reference TRBV11-2 and TRBJ2-1, reads EAGVAQSPRYKIIEKRQSVAFWCNPISGHATLYWYQQILGQGPKLLIQFQNNGVVDDSQLPKDRFSAERLKGVDSTLKIQPAKLEDSAVYLCASSMTEYNEQFFGPGTRLTVL.

V and J are TRBV5-1 and TRBJ2-6; tentatively, D is TRBD1 (5 bases). CDR3 length: 17 amino acids. Germline-derived CDR1 and CDR2 are SGHRS and YFSETQ. Deletions cut 4 bases from V and 0 bases from J, with 14 bases between. CDR3 sequence: CASSSNTGPSGANVLTF. The CDR3 DNA follows: TGCGCCAGCAGCAGCAACACAGGACCCTCTGGGGCCAACGTCCTGACTTTC.

In its sample, this clonotype was seen a few times. The chain links TRBV12-3 or TRBV12-4 to TRBJ1-2; possible D gene TRBD1, 5 bases. The CDR3 contains 12 residues. Deletions cut 6 bases from V and 7 bases from J, with 12 bases between. The CDR3: CASSWGNPGYTF. In DNA, the CDR3 is TGTGCCAGCAGCTGGGGGAATCCTGGCTACACCTTC.

This clonotype came up a few times. The chain carries TRBV6-5 and TRBJ2-3; D might be TRBD1 (5 bases). Germline CDR1 and CDR2: MNHEY and SVGAGI. This CDR3 has 14 residues. V was clipped by 0 bases and J by 8 bases, with 12 bases between them. CDR3 amino acids: CASSYSARVGTQYF. The CDR3 nucleotides read TGTGCCAGCAGTTACTCGGCCAGGGTGGGTACGCAGTATTTT.

The chain employs TRBV12-3 or TRBV12-4 and TRBJ1-1, with 7 bases that match TRBD1. The CDR3 spans 11 residues. V shed 6 bases, J shed 7 bases, and the junction held 2 bases outside the gene matches. The CDR3 loop reads CASRRDSEAFF. In DNA, the CDR3 is TGTGCCAGCAGGCGGGACAGTGAAGCTTTCTTT.

This clonotype occurred many times. The rearrangement joins TRBV5-1 to TRBJ2-1, with D possibly matching TRBD2 (6 bases). V lost 1 base, J lost 2 bases, and 16 bases lay in between. Germline CDR1 and CDR2: SGHRS and YFSETQ. The CDR3 runs 17 residues. The CDR3 reads CASSLRGVAAPYNEQFF. The DNA for the CDR3 is TGCGCCAGCAGCTTGAGGGGAGTAGCGGCCCCCTACAATGAGCAGTTCTTC. The full variable domain, rest sourced from reference TRBV5-1 and TRBJ2-1, is KAGVTQTPRYLIKTRGQQVTLSCSPISGHRSVSWYQQTPGQGLQFLFEYFSETQRNKGNFPGRFSGRQFSNSRSEMNVSTLELGDSALYLCASSLRGVAAPYNEQFFGPGTRLTVL.

This clonotype has ten or more counts. The chain uses TRBV9 and TRBJ1-2; D might be TRBD1 (5 bases). Germline-derived CDR1 and CDR2 are SGDLS and YYNGEE. V lost 3 bases, J lost 5 bases, and 5 bases lay in between. This CDR3 spans 11 amino acids. DNA of the CDR3: TGTGCCAGCAGCGAGGGGTATGGCTACACCTTC. Protein sequence: CASSEGYGYTF.

The V gene is TRBV7-2, the J gene TRBJ1-5; tentative D call: TRBD1 (5 bases). This CDR3 spans 13 amino acids. Trimming shortened V by 2 bases and J by 7 bases, and 9 bases separated the two germline ends. Germline V gives CDR1 SGHTA, CDR2 FQGNSA. CDR3 sequence: CASSLYQGQPQHF. The CDR3 DNA follows: TGTGCCAGCAGCTTATATCAGGGCCAGCCCCAGCATTTT.

The chain couples TRBV5-6 to TRBJ2-2; 7 bases map to TRBD1. CDR1 is SGHDT, CDR2 YYEEEE, per germline. CDR3 size: 15 residues. Germline trimming cut 0 bases from V and 3 bases from J; bases unmatched to any gene: 2. CDR3 in amino acids: CASSLGDRYTGELFF. In nucleotides, the CDR3 is TGTGCCAGCAGCTTGGGGGACAGATACACCGGGGAGCTGTTTTTT.

This clonotype turned up a few times. This chain connects TRBV7-6 to TRBJ2-5; TRBD1 aligns across 10 bases. Germline values: CDR1 SGHVS, CDR2 FNYEAQ. V was pared by 5 bases and J by 5 bases, with 11 bases of the junction left unmatched. The CDR3 consists of 16 residues. The CDR3 sequence is CASSPKGQGVMETQYF. The CDR3 bases are TGTGCCAGCAGCCCAAAAGGACAGGGGGTCATGGAGACCCAGTACTTC.

This chain uses TRBV2 with TRBJ1-2, with D perhaps matching TRBD1 (6 bases). Trimming shortened V by 4 bases and J by 5 bases, and 17 bases separated the two germline ends. Germline CDR1 reads SNHLY; CDR2 reads FYNNEI. CDR3 length: 15 amino acids. CDR3 residues: CASSVRTGTRYGYTF. The CDR3 nucleotides read TGTGCCAGCAGTGTTAGGACCGGGACACGATATGGCTACACCTTC. Complete variable domain (other parts from reference TRBV2 and TRBJ1-2): EPEVTQTPSHQVTQMGQEVILRCVPISNHLYFYWYRQILGQKVEFLVSFYNNEISEKSEIFDDQFSVERPDGSNFTLKIRSTKLEDSAMYFCASSVRTGTRYGYTFGSGTRLTVV.

This clonotype was counted many times. This chain links TRBV6-2 or TRBV6-3 with TRBJ2-3; D is ambiguous. CDR1 is MNHEY and CDR2 is SVGEGT in the germline V gene. Trimming left V 6 bases short and J 7 bases short, with 8 bases between. The CDR3 length is 11 residues. For the CDR3, the DNA is TGTGCCAGCAGCCTTTCTTATACGCAGTATTTT. As protein: CASSLSYTQYF.

In this sample, this clonotype turned up a few times. The CDR3 protein is CASSQNPSGGGLTYEQYF. CDR3 DNA: TGCGCCAGCAGCCAAAACCCATCGGGGGGGGGCCTGACCTACGAGCAGTACTTC. The V gene is TRBV4-1, the J gene TRBJ2-7; 8 bases map to TRBD2. Per the germline V gene, CDR1 is MGHRA and CDR2 is YSYEKL. With V trimmed by 2 bases and J by 2 bases, 14 bases remained unmatched. This CDR3 has 18 amino acids.

This sequence joins TRBV12-3 or TRBV12-4 and TRBJ2-4; 7 bases fit TRBD1. The length of the CDR3 is 13 residues. The J segment lost 8 bases and the V segment lost 5 bases, leaving 6 bases of the junction unmatched. CDR3 sequence (DNA): TGTGCCAGCAGTCCTGCAGGGGGAGACATTCAGTACTTC. This codes for CASSPAGGDIQYF.

The sample holds a few counts of this clonotype. The CDR3, as DNA: TGCAGTGCTAGAGAAGGGACAGCAGCAACTAATGAAAAACTGTTTTTT. This codes for CSAREGTAATNEKLFF. The chain joins TRBV20-1 to TRBJ1-4; 7 bases align to TRBD1. The CDR3 contains 16 residues. The J segment lost 0 bases and the V segment lost 0 bases, leaving 4 bases of the junction unmatched. CDR1 DFQATT and CDR2 SNEGSKA come from the germline V gene (reference sequence).